This note documents a single TCR beta chain sequence. This sample was included in a study of shared T cell receptors in the human thymus. Germline V CDR1 and CDR2: MNHNS, SASEGT. Germline trimming cut 4 bases from V and 9 bases from J; bases unmatched to any gene: 12. This CDR3 is 15 amino acids long. Sequenced by immunoSEQ multiplex PCR; TCRdb stores in-frame clones only, minus some. The profile shows about 400,000 clones, 85% to 95% of them singletons. Sequencing was done on a sample of thymocytes. The TCR comes from a human donor. The chain joins TRBV6-1 to TRBJ2-5; TRBD2 agrees at 9 bases. CDR3 residues: CASSGLAGTSEAQYF. The CDR3 bases are TGTGCCAGCAGTGGGCTAGCGGGGACTTCGGAGGCCCAGTACTTC.